Each of the 10 T cell receptor beta chains below was sequenced from the same sample in a study of cytomegalovirus exposure and HLA in healthy donors. The PCR ran on 60 Vbeta and 13 Jbeta primers. This table comes from immunoSEQ multiplex PCR, and its TCRdb copy is limited to in-frame clones, with some not included. The repertoire has about 200,000 clones, 55% to 75% of them found once; the top ten carry 2.6%. The material sequenced was PBMCs. The receptor set was obtained from a man aged 40-49 years in good health and CMV-seropositive.

In its sample, this clone was seen once. The chain joins TRBV7-6 to TRBJ1-3; D might be TRBD1 (5 bases). Germline V gives CDR1 SGHVS, CDR2 FNYEAQ. Trimming pared 5 bases from V and 2 bases from J, leaving 16 bases between. This CDR3 is 16 amino acids long. For the CDR3, the DNA is TGTGCCAGCAGCGACCAGGGAGGGTTCCCTGGAAACACCATATATTTT. It yields the protein CASSDQGGFPGNTIYF.

The chain has TRBV9 and TRBJ1-5; 10 bases agree with TRBD1. V shed 3 bases, J shed 2 bases, and the junction held 2 bases outside the gene matches. Germline V gene data show CDR1 as SGDLS and CDR2 as YYNGEE. CDR3 length: 15 amino acids. The CDR3 DNA follows: TGTGCCAGCAGCGCCGGGACAGGGGGCAATCAGCCCCAGCATTTT. This codes for CASSAGTGGNQPQHF. Full variable domain (missing parts from reference TRBV9 and TRBJ1-5): DSGVTQTPKHLITATGQRVTLRCSPRSGDLSVYWYQQSLDQGLQFLIQYYNGEERAKGNILERFSAQQFPDLHSELNLSSLELGDSALYFCASSAGTGGNQPQHFGDGTRLSIL.

The V gene is TRBV27, the J gene TRBJ2-1; D is uncertain. Trimming took 0 bases from V and 0 from J, leaving 9 bases between them. The germline V gene encodes CDR1 MNHEY and CDR2 SMNVEV (reference sequence). This CDR3 has 16 amino acids. The CDR3 sequence: CASSLSYPSSYNEQFF. The CDR3 DNA follows: TGTGCCAGCAGTTTATCCTATCCCTCCTCCTACAATGAGCAGTTCTTC.

A few counts support this clone. The rearrangement joins TRBV27 to TRBJ1-6, with D maybe TRBD1 (6 bases). V was trimmed by 5 bases and J by 0 bases, leaving 20 bases between them. The CDR3 spans 19 residues. The V gene's germline CDR1 is MNHEY and CDR2 SMNVEV (reference sequence). The chain's CDR3 is CASSHYRGTESSYNSPLHF. CDR3 DNA sequence: TGTGCCAGCAGTCACTATAGGGGGACGGAGAGCTCCTATAATTCACCCCTCCACTTT.

CDR3 region: CATRLGGKETQYF. CDR3 coding DNA: TGTGCCACCCGGCTGGGGGGAAAGGAGACCCAGTACTTC. J is TRBJ2-5 and V is TRBV6-6; D is possibly TRBD2 (6 bases). Trimming took 10 bases from V and 5 from J, leaving 17 bases between them. Germline CDR1 MNHNY, CDR2 SVGAGI (reference sequence). The CDR3 is made up of 13 amino acids.

There are a few counts of this clone. V is TRBV27 and J is TRBJ2-5, with 8 bases identical to TRBD1. The CDR3 consists of 15 residues. Germline CDR1 is MNHEY and CDR2 is SMNVEV (reference sequence). V lost 3 bases and J lost 0; bases outside the gene matches: 3. In DNA, the CDR3 is TGTGCCAGCAGTTTCCTCAGGGGGCACCAAGAGACCCAGTACTTC. Translation gives CASSFLRGHQETQYF.

This clone is a singleton in its sample. This chain uses TRBV7-9 with TRBJ2-7, with a weak D call TRBD2 (7 bases). In germline, CDR1 is SEHNR, CDR2 FQNEAQ (reference sequence). V gave up 5 bases and J gave up 2 bases, with 25 bases separating them. This CDR3 has 18 amino acids. DNA of the CDR3: TGTGCCAGCAGCCACCTCGGTGTCGAACAGGGAGGGACCTACGAGCAGTACTTC. Protein product: CASSHLGVEQGGTYEQYF.

Only a few counts were recorded for this clone. This chain links TRBV19 with TRBJ1-2; a possible D gene is TRBD1 (6 bases). V lost 7 bases, J lost 0 bases, and 9 bases lay in between. CDR3 length: 13 residues. Looked up from germline, CDR1 is LNHDA and CDR2 is SQIVND (reference sequence). In nucleotides, the CDR3 is TGTGCCAGTATGGGGACACCTAACTATGGCTACACCTTC. It codes for CASMGTPNYGYTF. The complete variable domain, with remaining parts taken from reference TRBV19 and TRBJ1-2, reads DGGITQSPKYLFRKEGQNVTLSCEQNLNHDAMYWYRQDPGQGLRLIYYSQIVNDFQKGDIAEGYSVSREKKESFPLTVTSAQKNPTAFYLCASMGTPNYGYTFGSGTRLTVV.

The rearrangement uses TRBV29-1 and TRBJ1-2, with a tentative D call TRBD1 (6 bases). Germline V lookup: CDR1 SQVTM, CDR2 ANQGSEA. V was clipped by 0 bases and J by 2 bases, with 22 bases between them. The CDR3 loop spans 18 amino acids. Written as DNA, the CDR3 is TGCAGCGTTGAAGAACTGAGGTCGCGAATAGGACAGAACTATGGCTACACCTTC. Translated, it gives CSVEELRSRIGQNYGYTF.

This chain connects TRBV25-1 to TRBJ2-7, with a tentative D call TRBD1 (5 bases). CDR3 length equals 14 residues. Germline CDR1 is MGHDK and CDR2 is SYGVNS. Trimming left V 2 bases short and J 0 bases short, with 8 bases between. The chain's CDR3 is CASSEAGSSYEQYF. The CDR3 DNA reads TGTGCCAGCAGTGAAGCAGGGTCCTCCTACGAGCAGTACTTC.